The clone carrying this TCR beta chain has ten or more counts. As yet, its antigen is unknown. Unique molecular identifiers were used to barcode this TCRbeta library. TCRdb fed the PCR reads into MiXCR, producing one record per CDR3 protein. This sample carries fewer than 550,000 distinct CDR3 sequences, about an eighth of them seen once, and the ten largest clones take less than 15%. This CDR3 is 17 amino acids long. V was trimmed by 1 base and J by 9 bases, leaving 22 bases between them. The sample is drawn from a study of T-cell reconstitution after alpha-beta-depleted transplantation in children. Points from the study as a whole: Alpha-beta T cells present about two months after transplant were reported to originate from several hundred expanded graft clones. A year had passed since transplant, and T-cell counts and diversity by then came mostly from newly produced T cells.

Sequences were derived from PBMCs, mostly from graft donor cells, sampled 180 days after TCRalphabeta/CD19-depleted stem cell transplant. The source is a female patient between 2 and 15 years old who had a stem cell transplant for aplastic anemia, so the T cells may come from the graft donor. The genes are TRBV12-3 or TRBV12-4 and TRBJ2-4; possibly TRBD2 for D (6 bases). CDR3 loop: CASSLDLIQARGFIQYF. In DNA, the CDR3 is TGTGCCAGCAGTTTAGACTTAATACAGGCCCGGGGGTTCATTCAGTACTTC.